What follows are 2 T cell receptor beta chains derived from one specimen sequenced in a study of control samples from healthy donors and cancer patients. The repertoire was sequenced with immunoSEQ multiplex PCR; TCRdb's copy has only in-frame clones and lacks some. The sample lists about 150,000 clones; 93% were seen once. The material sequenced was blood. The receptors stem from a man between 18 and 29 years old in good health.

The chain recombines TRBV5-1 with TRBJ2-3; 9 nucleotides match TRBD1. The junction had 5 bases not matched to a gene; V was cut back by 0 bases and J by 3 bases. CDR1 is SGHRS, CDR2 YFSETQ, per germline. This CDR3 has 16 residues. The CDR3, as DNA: TGCGCCAGCAGCTTGGTCCCCGGACAGGGGACAGATACGCAGTATTTT. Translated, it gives CASSLVPGQGTDTQYF. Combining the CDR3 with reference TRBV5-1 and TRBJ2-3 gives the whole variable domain KAGVTQTPRYLIKTRGQQVTLSCSPISGHRSVSWYQQTPGQGLQFLFEYFSETQRNKGNFPGRFSGRQFSNSRSEMNVSTLELGDSALYLCASSLVPGQGTDTQYFGPGTRLTVL.

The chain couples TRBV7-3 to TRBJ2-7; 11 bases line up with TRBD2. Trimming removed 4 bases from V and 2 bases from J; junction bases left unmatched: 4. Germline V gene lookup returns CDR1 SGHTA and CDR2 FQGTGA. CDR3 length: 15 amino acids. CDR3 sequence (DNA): TGTGCCAGCAGCTCTAGCGGGAGGAATGCCTACGAGCAGTACTTC. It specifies CASSSSGRNAYEQYF.